What follows are 9 T cell receptor beta chains derived from one specimen sequenced in a study of low-dose radiotherapy and immunotherapy resistance in tumors. Both a constant-region primer and a V-primer adapter served to amplify TCRs across roughly 20 PCR cycles. TCRdb processed the reads anew with MiXCR; each CDR3 protein has one entry. The sample holds tens of thousands of distinct CDR3 sequences, about 10% seen once. As to time point: before trial treatment. Sequencing was performed on PBMCs, taken before treatment. The origin of the receptors is a female donor with ovarian cancer.

This clonotype came up many times. The chain joins TRBV18 to TRBJ2-6; weak D call: TRBD1 (5 bases). The germline V gene has CDR1 KGHSH and CDR2 LQKENI. The V gene lost 0 bases and the J gene lost 0 bases, with 12 bases spanning the gap. This CDR3 contains 18 residues. CDR3 loop: CASSPPGQGLSGANVLTF. CDR3 in DNA: TGTGCCAGCTCACCACCCGGGCAGGGCCTCTCTGGGGCCAACGTCCTGACTTTC.

This clonotype was seen ten or more times. The chain is built from TRBV9 and TRBJ2-1; TRBD1 or TRBD2 may be the D gene (5 bases each). The CDR3 covers 17 residues. Germline V gene lookup returns CDR1 SGDLS and CDR2 YYNGEE. V was trimmed by 4 bases and J by 0 bases, leaving 17 bases between them. CDR3 bases: TGTGCCAGCAGCACAGCCGGGACGCCTAGCTCCTACAATGAGCAGTTCTTC. Protein product: CASSTAGTPSSYNEQFF.

This clonotype was detected many times. V is TRBV6-2 or TRBV6-3 and J is TRBJ1-5; TRBD1 matches at 11 bases. The CDR3 is 17 residues long. Germline values: CDR1 MNHEY, CDR2 SVGEGT. The V and J ends lost 2 bases and 7 bases, in that order; junction bases with no gene match: 10. The CDR3 sequence is CASSYPDRGRLGQPQHF. The CDR3 DNA is TGTGCCAGCAGTTACCCGGACAGGGGGCGATTGGGGCAGCCCCAGCATTTT.

This clonotype was counted a few times. The V call is TRBV5-1, the J call TRBJ2-3; D is unclear. This CDR3 contains 14 residues. Germline CDR1 SGHRS, CDR2 YFSETQ. Trimming stripped 4 bases from V and 6 bases from J, with 15 bases between. The CDR3 loop is CASSATVGEDTQYF. Here the CDR3 DNA reads TGCGCCAGCAGCGCAACAGTTGGAGAGGATACGCAGTATTTT.

This clonotype turned up a few times. V usage is TRBV5-5 and J usage is TRBJ2-7, with 7 bases aligning to TRBD2. The CDR3 extends over 15 amino acids. V shed 4 bases and J 5 bases; nucleotides not matched to a gene: 12. CDR1 SGHKS and CDR2 YYEKEE come from the germline V gene (reference sequence). CDR3 sequence: CASSPEAGVDDEQYF. The CDR3 nucleotides are TGTGCCAGCAGCCCGGAGGCGGGAGTGGATGACGAGCAGTACTTC. The full variable domain, rest sourced from reference TRBV5-5 and TRBJ2-7, is DAGVTQSPTHLIKTRGQQVTLRCSPISGHKSVSWYQQVLGQGPQFIFQYYEKEERGRGNFPDRFSARQFPNYSSELNVNALLLGDSALYLCASSPEAGVDDEQYFGPGTRLTVT.

The count of this clonotype is one. A far larger clone differs by one base, so this is likely a read error. The chain uses TRBV6-6 and TRBJ1-2; no reliable D call. Germline-derived CDR1 and CDR2 are MNHNY and SVGAGI (reference sequence). The germline V and J ends were trimmed by 10 bases and 7 bases, with 25 bases remaining between them. The CDR3 spans 15 residues. The CDR3 DNA is TGTGCCACCGGGGATCATACCAAAAGCTGGGGTGGCTACACCTTC. Translated: CATGDHTKSWGGYTF.

This clonotype was detected ten times or more. V and J are TRBV20-1 and TRBJ2-2; the D is unclear. This CDR3 comprises 14 residues. With 6 bases removed from V and 6 bases from J, the gap between germline ends came to 17 bases. CDR1 is DFQATT, CDR2 SNEGSKA, per germline (reference sequence). CDR3 DNA sequence: TGCAGTGCCCCGACCCCAGGCAGGTCCGGGGAGCTGTTTTTT. Protein sequence: CSAPTPGRSGELFF.

In its sample, this clonotype was seen many times. The V and J genes are TRBV5-1 and TRBJ1-6; D possibly corresponds to TRBD1 (5 bases). Germline V gene lookup returns CDR1 SGHRS and CDR2 YFSETQ. CDR3 length: 17 residues. Trimming took off 4 bases at V and 0 bases at J, with 14 bases between the two ends. The DNA for the CDR3 is TGCGCCAGCAGCGCCGGGACGCCCAGCTCCTATAATTCACCCCTCCACTTT. This sequence encodes CASSAGTPSSYNSPLHF.

There are many counts of this clonotype. V and J are TRBV25-1 and TRBJ2-3, with D uncertain. V was pared by 0 bases and J by 1 base, with 5 bases between. The CDR3 has 14 amino acids. Germline values: CDR1 MGHDK, CDR2 SYGVNS. The DNA for the CDR3 is TGTGCCAGCAGTGAATATGCCCGCACAGATACGCAGTATTTT. Translation gives CASSEYARTDTQYF.